Below are 6 T cell receptor beta chains sequenced from a single sample in a study of blood T cell repertoires in COVID-19. Assay: immunoSEQ multiplex PCR; the TCRdb copy retains only in-frame clones and omits some. The sample holds about 200,000 clones, around 80% seen once. Sequencing was carried out using peripheral blood. Receptor source: a woman in her seventies with acute or convalescent COVID-19.

This sequence joins TRBV7-8 and TRBJ2-5; the match to TRBD1 covers 7 bases. The CDR3 is 16 amino acids. The V segment lost 5 bases and the J segment 2 bases; nucleotides outside the gene matches: 11. Germline V gives CDR1 SGHVS, CDR2 FQNEAQ. The CDR3 region is CASSLGLGTAQETQYF. DNA of the CDR3: TGTGCCAGCAGCCTAGGTCTTGGGACAGCTCAAGAGACCCAGTACTTC.

This rearrangement joins TRBV28 to TRBJ1-5; possibly TRBD1 for D (6 bases). The CDR3 has 17 residues. Germline assignment: CDR1 MDHEN and CDR2 SYDVKM. Trimming pared 3 bases from V and 2 bases from J, leaving 17 bases between. DNA for the CDR3: TGTGCCAGCAGTTTCCCCAGGGGAGTTCGAGGCAATCAGCCCCAGCATTTT. Translated: CASSFPRGVRGNQPQHF.

The chain is built from TRBV28 and TRBJ2-5; 12 bases fit TRBD2. The junction had 7 bases not matched to a gene; V was cut back by 5 bases and J by 0 bases. The germline CDR1 and CDR2 sequences are MDHEN and SYDVKM. CDR3 length equals 17 residues. As DNA, the CDR3 is TGTGCCAGCAGTGGCAGGACTAGCGGGAATTACCAAGAGACCCAGTACTTC. Protein sequence: CASSGRTSGNYQETQYF.

V is TRBV3-1 (or the pseudogene TRBV3-2) and J is TRBJ2-1, with a weak D call TRBD2 (5 bases). The germline gives CDR1 LGHDT, CDR2 YNNKEL (reference sequence). Trimming cost V 2 bases and J 0 bases, with 5 bases left between them. The CDR3 loop spans 14 amino acids. CDR3 sequence reads: CASSQRDSYNEQFF. The CDR3 DNA sequence: TGTGCCAGCAGCCAACGGGACTCCTACAATGAGCAGTTCTTC.

V gene TRBV27 combines with J gene TRBJ2-2, with D maybe TRBD1 (6 bases). Germline V lookup: CDR1 MNHEY, CDR2 SMNVEV (reference sequence). Trimming shortened V by 6 bases and J by 3 bases, and 14 bases separated the two germline ends. The CDR3 contains 15 residues. CDR3 sequence: CASRPGTFDTGELFF. CDR3 coding DNA: TGTGCCAGCAGACCAGGGACATTCGACACCGGGGAGCTGTTTTTT.

V is TRBV19 and J is TRBJ2-7, with 13 bases fitting TRBD2. The germline V gene encodes CDR1 LNHDA and CDR2 SQIVND (reference sequence). The trim removed 5 bases at V and 3 bases at J, leaving 4 bases unmatched. This CDR3 is 15 amino acids long. The CDR3 region has the DNA TGTGCCAGTAGTGTACGGACTAGCGGGAGCTACGAGCAGTACTTC. This translates into CASSVRTSGSYEQYF.